Below, 5 T cell receptor beta chains from the same sample are listed, as sequenced in a study of Ad26.COV2.S vaccination and SARS-CoV-2 variants listed by TCRdb under 2021. The treatment or condition label corresponds to: 15 to 20 received Ad26.COV2.S at low or high dose, single or two shots; 5 received placebo; per-sample allocation not given. Repertoires of vaccine and placebo recipients were sequenced from samples collected on day 63 after the first injection. Libraries were built with the immunoSEQ multiplex PCR assay. The clones in this table, taken by TCRdb from immuneACCESS, are in-frame only. Not every clone is retained; where verified, under half of the shortfall comes from an unresolved V gene, and the cause of the rest is unknown. The table for this sample lists about 350,000 clones; roughly 84% of them were counted only once. The ten largest account for roughly 3.5% of the sample. The sequences come from peripheral blood, collected in a trial of Ad26.COV2.S vaccine versus placebo. Source of these receptors: a person aged 18-65 years who received the Ad26.COV2.S COVID-19 vaccine or a placebo.

This chain joins TRBV7-2 and TRBJ2-5; 11 nucleotides align to TRBD1. The CDR3 consists of 16 residues. The V and J ends lost 3 bases and 4 bases, in that order; junction bases with no gene match: 7. Germline V CDR1 and CDR2: SGHTA, FQGNSA. CDR3 DNA sequence: TGTGCCAGCAGCTTCGTAGGACAGGGGGCCCCAGAGACCCAGTACTTC. Its protein is CASSFVGQGAPETQYF.

This sequence joins TRBV4-3 and TRBJ1-4; D not resolved. This CDR3 contains 17 residues. Germline-derived CDR1 and CDR2 are LGHNA and YSLEER. Trimming pared 0 bases from V and 0 bases from J, leaving 11 bases between. The CDR3 nucleotides read TGCGCCAGCAGCCAAGATATGGTCCATGCAACTAATGAAAAACTGTTTTTT. Translated: CASSQDMVHATNEKLFF.

The V call is TRBV6-2 or TRBV6-3, the J call TRBJ1-5; D is possibly TRBD1 (5 bases). Trimming removed 2 bases from V and 4 bases from J, with 18 bases in between. This CDR3 comprises 17 residues. CDR1 and CDR2 from the germline V gene are MNHEY and SVGEGT. CDR3 sequence reads: CASSYPPAGPDNQPQHF. The CDR3 region has the DNA TGTGCCAGCAGTTACCCCCCGGCGGGACCGGATAATCAGCCCCAGCATTTT.

This clone was found once. This chain connects TRBV30 to TRBJ1-1; a weak D match, TRBD1 (6 bases). The germline gives CDR1 GTSNPN, CDR2 SVGIG (reference sequence). This CDR3 spans 13 amino acids. V dropped 1 base and J dropped 5 bases, with 11 bases sitting between them. The CDR3 sequence: CAWSASGVTEAFF. In DNA, the CDR3 is TGTGCCTGGAGTGCCTCAGGGGTTACTGAAGCTTTCTTT. Full variable domain (outside the CDR3, taken from reference TRBV30 and TRBJ1-1): SQTIHQWPATLVQPVGSPLSLECTVEGTSNPNLYWYRQAAGRGLQLLFYSVGIGQISSEVPQNLSASRPQDRQFILSSKKLLLSDSGFYLCAWSASGVTEAFFGQGTRLTVV.

This chain joins TRBV2 and TRBJ1-4; no firm D call. The germline gives CDR1 SNHLY, CDR2 FYNNEI. There are 15 residues in the CDR3. Between the trimmed V and J ends, which lost 8 bases and 8 bases, there was a span of 21 bases. The CDR3 nucleotides read TGTGCCAGCGTAGCCCTAACTGGGTTGGGGGAAAAACTGTTTTTT. Its translation: CASVALTGLGEKLFF.